Sequencing of this T cell receptor (beta chain) was carried out in a study of T-cell reconstitution after alpha-beta-depleted transplantation in children. This clonotype was counted only a few times. Preparation of the TCRbeta library involved a method that used unique molecular identifiers. Via MiXCR, TCRdb re-called the PCR reads, giving one row per CDR3 protein. The sample lists over 150,000 distinct CDR3 sequences; roughly 15% were seen once. Trimming removed 0 bases from V and 8 bases from J, with 22 bases in between. The length of the CDR3 is 16 residues. From germline, CDR1 is DFQATT and CDR2 SNEGSKA (reference sequence).

The sequencing here drew on PBMCs from the stem cell graft donor, taken from the stem cell graft. V gene TRBV20-1 combines with J gene TRBJ1-2, with D perhaps matching TRBD1 (5 bases). The origin of this receptor is a human donor who donated a stem cell graft to a child with acute lymphoblastic leukemia. The CDR3 here is CSARDRPGGDFRGYTF. The DNA for the CDR3 is TGCAGTGCTAGAGATAGGCCGGGCGGGGACTTTAGAGGCTACACCTTC.